This T cell receptor beta chain was sequenced in a study of PD-1 blockade in classical Hodgkin lymphoma. Study observations and caveats: The origin of the repertoire differences remains undefined, with disease activity or prior therapy as possible causes.

On this clone: Its antigen is not identified.

Profiled with immunoSEQ multiplex PCR; TCRdb holds only in-frame clones, not every one. The sample includes tens of thousands of clones, approximately 80% of them seen just once. Documented time point: cycle 4 day 1 (C4D1), after five to seven weeks of nivolumab. Following autologous stem cell transplantation, relapse occurred in every patient, and exposure to brentuximab vedotin varied. The TCR originated in a human donor with classical Hodgkin lymphoma. Here the sequenced sample was peripheral blood mononuclear cells (PBMCs), taken before the fourth cycle of nivolumab.

The CDR3 reads CASSWGLGTRTDTQYF. The CDR3 DNA follows: TGTGCCAGCAGCTGGGGACTCGGGACTCGCACAGATACGCAGTATTTT. V usage is TRBV5-8 and J usage is TRBJ2-3, with D maybe TRBD2 (6 bases). This CDR3 spans 16 amino acids. With 3 bases removed from V and 1 base from J, the gap between germline ends came to 15 bases. CDR1 is SGHTS and CDR2 is YDEGEE in the germline V gene.